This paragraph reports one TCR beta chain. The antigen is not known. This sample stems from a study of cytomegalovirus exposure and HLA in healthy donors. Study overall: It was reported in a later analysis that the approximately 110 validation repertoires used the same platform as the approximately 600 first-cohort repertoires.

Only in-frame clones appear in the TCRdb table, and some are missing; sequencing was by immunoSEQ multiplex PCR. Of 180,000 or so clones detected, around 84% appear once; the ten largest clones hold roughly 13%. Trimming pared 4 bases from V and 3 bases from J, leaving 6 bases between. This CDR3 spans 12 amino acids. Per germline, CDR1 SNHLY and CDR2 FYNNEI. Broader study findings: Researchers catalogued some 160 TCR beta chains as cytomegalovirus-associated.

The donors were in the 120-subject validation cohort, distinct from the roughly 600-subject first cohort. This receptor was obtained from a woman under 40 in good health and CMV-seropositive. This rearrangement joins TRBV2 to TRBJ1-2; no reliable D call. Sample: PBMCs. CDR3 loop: CASSAVHYGYTF. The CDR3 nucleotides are TGTGCCAGCAGTGCCGTCCACTATGGCTACACCTTC.